Each of the 23 T cell receptor beta chains below was sequenced from the same sample in a study of T cell clonotyping in hematopoietic cell transplantation. Sequenced by immunoSEQ multiplex PCR; TCRdb stores in-frame clones only, minus some. The repertoire has roughly 10,000 clones, 95% to 97% of them found once; the top ten carry approximately 2.4%. This specimen was peripheral blood mononuclear cells, taken 100 days after allogeneic stem cell transplant. The receptors shown here come from a male patient in his sixties who had an allogeneic stem cell transplant from a related donor, so the T cells may come from the graft donor. Some clones in this sample may be carry-over from other donors' samples.

This clone was counted a single time. This chain joins TRBV7-9 and TRBJ1-1; no reliable D call. V was trimmed by 5 bases and J by 6 bases, leaving 13 bases between them. The germline gives CDR1 SEHNR, CDR2 FQNEAQ (reference sequence). The CDR3 length is 13 residues. As DNA, the CDR3 is TGTGCCAGCAGCCCCCTCGGGAGCGCTGAAGCTTTCTTT. Its protein product is CASSPLGSAEAFF.

This chain connects TRBV4-2 to TRBJ1-6, with 8 bases that match TRBD1. This CDR3 spans 13 amino acids. Germline CDR1 is LGHNA and CDR2 is YNFKEQ. V was pared by 3 bases and J by 10 bases, with 2 bases of the junction left unmatched. CDR3: CASSQDRDSPLHF. In nucleotides, the CDR3 is TGTGCCAGCAGCCAGGACAGGGACTCACCCCTCCACTTT.

The gene calls are TRBV30 and TRBJ2-3, with 10 bases fitting TRBD2. Per the germline V gene, CDR1 is GTSNPN and CDR2 is SVGIG (reference sequence). Losses at the gene ends were 5 bases for V and 0 bases for J; bases not matched to a gene: 8. There are 16 residues in the CDR3. CDR3 bases: TGTGCCTGGTCTAGCGGGGGTCACTTGAGCACAGATACGCAGTATTTT. Its protein is CAWSSGGHLSTDTQYF. The complete variable domain, with remaining parts taken from reference TRBV30 and TRBJ2-3, reads SQTIHQWPATLVQPVGSPLSLECTVEGTSNPNLYWYRQAAGRGLQLLFYSVGIGQISSEVPQNLSASRPQDRQFILSSKKLLLSDSGFYLCAWSSGGHLSTDTQYFGPGTRLTVL.

Here the CDR3 reads CASSIGGRSFRSSPLHF. Here the CDR3 DNA reads TGTGCCAGTAGTATTGGAGGCAGATCATTTCGCAGTTCACCCCTCCACTTT. V gene TRBV19 combines with J gene TRBJ1-6; D gene ambiguous. V gave up 3 bases and J gave up 9 bases, with 21 bases separating them. The germline CDR1 and CDR2 sequences are LNHDA and SQIVND (reference sequence). This CDR3 contains 17 residues.

The CDR3 region has the DNA TGTGCGTCGCGAGGGGGCCTCTACGAGCAGTACTTC. The encoded protein is CASRGGLYEQYF. This chain links TRBV28 with TRBJ2-7, with 7 nucleotides matching TRBD1. The length of the CDR3 is 12 residues. Per the germline V gene, CDR1 is MDHEN and CDR2 is SYDVKM.

V gene TRBV28 combines with J gene TRBJ2-5; D is unclear. The CDR3 consists of 11 residues. Trimming pared 4 bases from V and 6 bases from J, leaving 6 bases between. Per the germline V gene, CDR1 is MDHEN and CDR2 is SYDVKM. As DNA, the CDR3 is TGTGCCAGCAGTTCAGGTCAGACCCAGTACTTC. This encodes CASSSGQTQYF.

This clone was detected only once. The chain couples TRBV9 to TRBJ1-3; D remains ambiguous. The length of the CDR3 is 12 residues. Trimming removed 6 bases at V and 1 base at J, with 5 bases between. Looked up from germline, CDR1 is SGDLS and CDR2 is YYNGEE. The chain's CDR3 is CASTASGNTIYF. The CDR3 region has the DNA TGTGCCAGCACGGCGTCTGGAAACACCATATATTTT.

The CDR3 region has the DNA TGTGCCAGTAGTATTTGGGGACAGGGTGGCCCTGGGGCCAACGTCCTGACTTTC. It codes for CASSIWGQGGPGANVLTF. The chain employs TRBV19 and TRBJ2-6, with 9 bases fitting TRBD1. The CDR3 has 18 residues. Germline V gene data show CDR1 as LNHDA and CDR2 as SQIVND (reference sequence). The trim removed 3 bases at V and 2 bases at J, leaving 8 bases unmatched.

Only one count was recorded for this clone. The chain couples TRBV19 to TRBJ2-5; TRBD1 aligns across 8 bases. Per germline, CDR1 LNHDA and CDR2 SQIVND (reference sequence). After removal of 6 bases from V and 2 bases from J, the junction contained 2 bases not matched to a gene. This CDR3 spans 13 amino acids. The CDR3 sequence is CASRDRGQETQYF. DNA of the CDR3: TGTGCCAGTAGAGACAGGGGACAAGAGACCCAGTACTTC.

V usage is TRBV7-9 and J usage is TRBJ2-3; TRBD2 agrees at 8 bases. V lost 4 bases to trimming and J lost 7 bases; unmatched junction nucleotides: 4. Germline assignment: CDR1 SEHNR and CDR2 FQNEAQ (reference sequence). This CDR3 spans 13 amino acids. The CDR3 loop reads CASSSLAEYTQYF. DNA for the CDR3: TGTGCCAGCAGCTCACTAGCGGAATATACGCAGTATTTT.

The rearrangement uses TRBV7-2 and TRBJ1-6; D remains ambiguous. The V end lost 1 base, the J end lost 3 bases, and 7 bases lay between the germline ends. This CDR3 region has 15 residues. Per germline, CDR1 SGHTA and CDR2 FQGNSA. CDR3 bases: TGTGCCAGCAGCTTAGAACCCAACTATAATTCACCCCTCCACTTT. Amino acids: CASSLEPNYNSPLHF.

V is TRBV29-1 and J is TRBJ2-3; D is undetermined. Trimming took 4 bases from V and 2 from J, leaving 10 bases between them. The CDR3 contains 13 residues. From germline, CDR1 is SQVTM and CDR2 ANQGSEA. This CDR3 is CSVVERVTDTQYF. CDR3 in DNA: TGCAGCGTTGTAGAAAGGGTCACAGATACGCAGTATTTT.

This chain uses TRBV9 with TRBJ2-5; 14 bases align to TRBD2. The CDR3 is made up of 17 amino acids. Germline V gene data show CDR1 as SGDLS and CDR2 as YYNGEE. With V trimmed by 3 bases and J by 2 bases, 6 bases remained unmatched. Written as DNA, the CDR3 is TGTGCCAGCAGCGAGGGACTAGCGGGGGAAATACAAGAGACCCAGTACTTC. Its translation: CASSEGLAGEIQETQYF.

The chain links TRBV2 to TRBJ1-2, with 10 bases aligning to TRBD1. CDR1 SNHLY and CDR2 FYNNEI come from the germline V gene. V shed 6 bases, J shed 8 bases, and the junction held 15 bases outside the gene matches. CDR3 size: 16 residues. CDR3 nucleotides: TGTGCCAGCAGGGGTCCGTGGACAGGGGGAGTAGAGGGCTACACCTTC. Protein: CASRGPWTGGVEGYTF.

The chain has TRBV9 and TRBJ2-3; 9 nucleotides line up with TRBD2. With V trimmed by 0 bases and J by 0 bases, 5 bases remained unmatched. Germline V CDR1 and CDR2: SGDLS, YYNGEE. The CDR3 has 17 amino acids. As DNA, the CDR3 is TGTGCCAGCAGCGTAGTCCCGGGACTAGCCAGCACAGATACGCAGTATTTT. This codes for CASSVVPGLASTDTQYF.

V is TRBV11-2 and J is TRBJ2-3; D unresolved. The CDR3 is 13 amino acids. V was trimmed by 5 bases and J by 1 base, leaving 7 bases between them. CDR1 and CDR2 from the germline V gene are SGHAT and FQNNGV. CDR3 DNA: TGTGCCAGCAGCCTTAGTGGCACAGATACGCAGTATTTT. Residues: CASSLSGTDTQYF. Drawing the rest from reference TRBV11-2 and TRBJ2-3, the complete variable domain is EAGVAQSPRYKIIEKRQSVAFWCNPISGHATLYWYQQILGQGPKLLIQFQNNGVVDDSQLPKDRFSAERLKGVDSTLKIQPAKLEDSAVYLCASSLSGTDTQYFGPGTRLTVL.

The chain joins TRBV6-6 to TRBJ2-2; D might be TRBD2 (5 bases). Germline CDR1 is MNHNY and CDR2 is SVGAGI (reference sequence). The CDR3 loop spans 16 amino acids. The V end lost 6 bases, the J end lost 1 base, and 15 bases lay between the germline ends. The CDR3 bases are TGTGCCAGCAGCACACAACCGGGGAGGAACACCGGGGAGCTGTTTTTT. Translating gives CASSTQPGRNTGELFF.

The DNA for the CDR3 is TGTGCCAGCAGCGCCCACAGGGAAAACTCTGGAAACACCATATATTTT. This encodes CASSAHRENSGNTIYF. The V and J genes are TRBV11-3 and TRBJ1-3, with D perhaps matching TRBD1 (6 bases). The CDR3 covers 16 residues. Per germline, CDR1 SGHNT and CDR2 YENEEA. V was pared by 5 bases and J by 0 bases, with 14 bases between. Together with reference TRBV11-3 and TRBJ1-3, the CDR3 gives the full variable domain: EAGVVQSPRYKIIEKKQPVAFWCNPISGHNTLYWYLQNLGQGPELLIRYENEEAVDDSQLPKDRFSAERLKGVDSTLKIQPAELGDSAVYLCASSAHRENSGNTIYFGEGSWLTVV.

The chain links TRBV2 to TRBJ2-2; TRBD1 matches at 10 bases. Germline-derived CDR1 and CDR2 are SNHLY and FYNNEI. The ends lost 6 bases at V and 4 bases at J; junction bases unmatched: 2. CDR3 length: 14 residues. The CDR3 region is CASSRDRGTGELFF. CDR3 in DNA: TGTGCCAGCAGCCGGGACAGGGGCACCGGGGAGCTGTTTTTT.

V is TRBV30 and J is TRBJ1-2; possible D gene TRBD1, 6 bases. The CDR3 extends over 12 amino acids. Trimming removed 2 bases at V and 8 bases at J, with 12 bases between. Germline V gene lookup returns CDR1 GTSNPN and CDR2 SVGIG (reference sequence). The CDR3 region has the DNA TGTGCCTGGAGTTGGGGGGCGGGCGGCTACACCTTC. This sequence encodes CAWSWGAGGYTF.

This chain links TRBV2 with TRBJ2-6; D is unclear. Between the trimmed V and J ends, which lost 6 bases and 0 bases, there was a span of 9 bases. Germline V gene data show CDR1 as SNHLY and CDR2 as FYNNEI. The CDR3 totals 15 residues. DNA for the CDR3: TGTGCCAGCAGGTACAGTGACTCTGGGGCCAACGTCCTGACTTTC. Protein: CASRYSDSGANVLTF.

The V and J genes are TRBV28 and TRBJ2-3; 10 bases are shared with TRBD2. The trim removed 6 bases at V and 7 bases at J, leaving 16 bases unmatched. Germline assignment: CDR1 MDHEN and CDR2 SYDVKM. The CDR3 has 17 residues. The DNA for the CDR3 is TGTGCCAGCAGCTCAACCCGGGAGCGGGGGGGCTTAAATACGCAGTATTTT. It specifies CASSSTRERGGLNTQYF.

The V gene is TRBV5-1, the J gene TRBJ1-4, with D perhaps matching TRBD1 (6 bases). The germline V gene has CDR1 SGHRS and CDR2 YFSETQ. The CDR3 is made up of 15 amino acids. The V gene lost 3 bases and the J gene lost 0 bases, with 9 bases spanning the gap. CDR3 DNA sequence: TGCGCCAGCAGCTCCGCAGGGGCAACTAATGAAAAACTGTTTTTT. Translation: CASSSAGATNEKLFF.